This T cell receptor (beta chain) was retrieved from a study of blood T cells in healthy people across ages. Study-level results: Both higher diversity and more naive CD4+ cells marked long-lived donors when set against aged donors.

Trimming left V 4 bases short and J 3 bases short, with 14 bases between. This CDR3 has 14 amino acids. The germline V gene has CDR1 SGHDT and CDR2 YYEEEE. This clonotype turned up a few times. Its cognate antigen is unknown. A second roughly 6 to 12 cycle PCR used barcoded and J-beta primers. TCRdb re-analysed the 5' RACE reads in MiXCR, keeping a single row per CDR3 protein. This table has 1.5 million to 2 million distinct CDR3 sequences, approximately 32% appearing once. Russia was home to the donors, healthy Caucasian individuals aged 6 to 90. Samples had at least 7 million PBMCs isolated from them. Each sample yielded at least 6 micrograms of PBMC total RNA.

Sequencing used blood. The J gene is TRBJ2-7, the V gene TRBV5-6; the D call may be TRBD1 or TRBD2 (5 bases each). This clonotype originated in a woman in her 30s in good health. As DNA, the CDR3 is TGTGCCAGCAGCATATCCGGGACGGTCTACGAGCAGTACTTC. As protein: CASSISGTVYEQYF.